This T cell receptor (beta chain) derives from a study of metastatic and nonmetastatic thyroid tumors. Across the whole study: Across blood and tumor or nodule tissue, repertoires from malignant and benign thyroid patients were compared with one another.

There were no patients who had received any treatment before thyroid surgery. Germline V CDR1 and CDR2: SGHRS, YFSETQ. Trimming left V 0 bases short and J 2 bases short, with 12 bases between. CDR3 size: 15 residues. Original data processing: Built for papillary thyroid cancer, a distant-metastasis classifier drew on CDR3 differences across clinicopathological groups. TCRdb reassembled clones from the PCR reads with MiXCR. The V and J calls reflect TCRdb's pipeline rather than the authors' work. Among some 20,000 clones listed, 22% were seen once. The sequence was collected from a female donor with papillary thyroid cancer or a benign thyroid nodule (not recorded which). Some clones in this sample may be carry-over from other donors' samples. Sequenced material: tumor tissue. The V and J genes are TRBV5-1 and TRBJ2-7; a possible D gene is TRBD1 (5 bases). In DNA, the CDR3 is TGCGCCAGCAGCTTGGGGGCAGGGTCCCCCTACGAGCAGTACTTC. Translated, it gives CASSLGAGSPYEQYF.